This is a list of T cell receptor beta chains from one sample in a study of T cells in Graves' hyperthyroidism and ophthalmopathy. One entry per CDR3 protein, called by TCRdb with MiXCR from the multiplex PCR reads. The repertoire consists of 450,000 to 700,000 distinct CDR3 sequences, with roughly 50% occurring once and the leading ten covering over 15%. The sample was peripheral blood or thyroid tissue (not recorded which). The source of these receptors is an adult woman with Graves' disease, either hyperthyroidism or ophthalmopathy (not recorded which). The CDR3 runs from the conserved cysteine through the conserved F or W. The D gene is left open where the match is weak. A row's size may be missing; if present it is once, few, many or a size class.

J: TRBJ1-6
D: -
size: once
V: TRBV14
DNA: TGTGCCAGCAGCGGGACAACAGGGATGGCGAATTCACCCCTCCACTTT
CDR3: CASSGTTGMANSPLHF

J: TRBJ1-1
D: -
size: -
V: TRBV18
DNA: TGTGTCAGCTCACCGTCTGAGGGGCTTGGCACTGAAACTTTCTTT
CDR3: CVSSPSEGLGTETFF

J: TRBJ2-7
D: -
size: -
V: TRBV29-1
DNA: TGCAGCATTACCGGGACTCTCGGCTACGAGCAGTACTTC
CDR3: CSITGTLGYEQYF

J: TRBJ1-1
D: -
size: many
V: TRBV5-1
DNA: TGCGCCAGCAGGCTGGAGCCGAACACTGAAGCTTTCTTT
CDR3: CASRLEPNTEAFF

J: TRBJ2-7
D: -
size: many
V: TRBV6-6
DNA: TGTGCCAGCACCGGGCCCCCTTTCTACGAGCAGTACTTC
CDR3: CASTGPPFYEQYF

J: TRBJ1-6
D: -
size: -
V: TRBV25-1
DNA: TGTGCCAGCAGTAGGGTCGATCGGAATTCACCCCTCCACTTT
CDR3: CASSRVDRNSPLHF

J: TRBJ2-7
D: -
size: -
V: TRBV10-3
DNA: TGTGCCATCAGTCCAAGGTCCTACGAGCAGTACTTC
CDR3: CAISPRSYEQYF

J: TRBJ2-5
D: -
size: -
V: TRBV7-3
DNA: TGTGCCAGCAGCAAGTTGTGGCAGGTTAAAGAGACCCAGTACTTC
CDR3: CASSKLWQVKETQYF

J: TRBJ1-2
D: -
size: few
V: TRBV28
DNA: TGTGCCAGCAGTTTATTCGGGAGCTATGGCTACACCTTC
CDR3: CASSLFGSYGYTF

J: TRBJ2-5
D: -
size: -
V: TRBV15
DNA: TGTGCCACCAAGAGAGGACGCGACCAAGAGACCCAGTACTTC
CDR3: CATKRGRDQETQYF

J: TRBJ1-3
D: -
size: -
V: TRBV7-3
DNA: TGTGCCAGCAGCTTCTCCACCATATATTTT
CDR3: CASSFSTIYF

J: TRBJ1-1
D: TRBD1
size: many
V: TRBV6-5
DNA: TGTGCCAGCAGTTACTCGCAGGGGGCGCAGCGTGAAGCTTTCTTT
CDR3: CASSYSQGAQREAFF

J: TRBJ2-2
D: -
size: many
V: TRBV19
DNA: TGTGCCAGTAGACTCTTTGGCAGGGCGAACACCGGGGAGCTGTTTTTT
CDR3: CASRLFGRANTGELFF

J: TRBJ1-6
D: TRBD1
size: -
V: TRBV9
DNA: TGTGCCAGCAGCCTCGGACAGGTTTCACCCTTCCACTTT
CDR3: CASSLGQVSPFHF

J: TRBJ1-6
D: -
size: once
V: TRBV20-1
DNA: TGCAGTGCTAGGAAGAACACCGGGGAGCACTCACCCCTCCACTTT
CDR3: CSARKNTGEHSPLHF

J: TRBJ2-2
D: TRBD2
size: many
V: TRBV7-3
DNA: TGTGCCAGCAGCAATAATGTGGCGGGAGCTTATACCGGGGAGCTGTTTTTT
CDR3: CASSNNVAGAYTGELFF

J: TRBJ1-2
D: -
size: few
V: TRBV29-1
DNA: TGCAGCGTCCCACTCCCGGGGGGGTGGCTTGACTATGGCTACACCTTC
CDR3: CSVPLPGGWLDYGYTF